This TCR beta chain was found in a study of human T cells and chemical hapten exposure (dated by TCRdb to 2020 to 2022). Background on the whole study: For sensitization, 2% DPC in acetone was applied to an approximately 2 cm by approximately 2 cm area of upper inner arm skin. The mostly female patient cohort included alopecia areata with under or over 50% scalp involvement, alopecia totalis and alopecia universalis. Libraries were pooled for sequencing, and variation in per-sample TCR yields was attributed mainly to small differences in library volumes within the pool. Throughout the roughly 25-week study period, patients were also given weekly therapeutic DPC doses on the scalp. Around 30 alopecia patients provided blood for TCR sequencing at one to four time points (pre-sensitization, 2, 6 and 24 weeks). Patch testing on the upper back used Finn chambers containing 0.01% DPC, with scoring done after 6 days according to International Contact Dermatitis Research Group standards. Peripheral blood TCR repertoire changes were tracked in vivo in alopecia patients during primary and secondary sensitization to the hapten diphenylcyclopropenone (DPC). Blood samples were taken from patients before sensitization (week 0) and then at 2, 6 and about 24 weeks after DPC sensitization.

The study at large found these results: Alopecia, a presumed autoimmune disease, was present in all patients, so the immune response of the patients might differ from that of healthy individuals. After repeated subsampling, changes were observed in the strength of the expansion versus patch-test correlation and in the threshold at which the correlation became significant. A positive correlation was found between the number of PT1 expanded TCRs and patch test score, with significance reached at thresholds 8, 16 and 32 but not 4. Significantly more large CDR3 similarity clusters were formed by expanded TCRs than by pre-sensitization or healthy control sets, consistent with antigen-driven responses. DPC sensitization did not change how many TCRs were above 1 in 1000 frequency, and no evidence was found of alterations in global repertoire structure.

This clonotype was counted a few times. Its antigen is still unknown. The record has no base qualities; no much larger clone is one base away. Read against the paper, the sample's time point label means: patch test 3, about 24 weeks after DPC sensitization. What this sample's treatment or condition label stands for: therapeutic diphenylcyclopropenone sensitization with weekly scalp DPC. Blood at each patch-test visit was drawn before the patch test was applied. Patients were eligible if aged 18 to 70, diagnosed with alopecia and judged suitable for DPC therapy, and pregnant patients were excluded. Total RNA was extracted from unfractionated whole blood that had been collected in Tempus Blood RNA tubes. From V the trimming removes 2 bases and from J it removes 4 bases, while the gene matches leave 2 bases of the junction unaccounted for. Per the germline V gene (reference sequence), MNHEY is the CDR1 and SMNVEV is the CDR2. The CDR3, from cysteine to phenylalanine, totals 14 residues. The retained sequence is limited to the CDR3, 42 bases, with the frame set at the first base.

Receptor amplification or capture employed RACE. Sequencer: NextSeq 500. Library preparation attached unique molecular identifiers to individual cDNA molecules for quantitative, reproducible TCR counting. From each blood RNA sample, both TCR alpha and TCR beta chains were sequenced. The study's own analysis went as follows. The median number of TCRs per sample was 95,638, ranging from roughly 23,224 to 690,600. The Decombinator software suite was used to annotate V, J and CDR3 in the TCR reads. For the PS versus PT1 abundance plots, all samples were subsampled to the same number of TCRs (28,000). Expanded TCRs were defined as absent before sensitization and observed at least eight times at the 2-week time point. TCRdb trimmed the raw reads at Q25, called clones with MiXCR and kept productive beta chains. Every distinct CDR3 protein forms one entry, paired with its most common genes and DNA. The V and J calls follow TCRdb's processing rather than the paper's. The sample table holds 100,000 to 150,000 distinct CDR3 sequences, of which approximately 11% were seen once. In total, the top ten clones hold around 2.4% of the sample.

The rearranged chain carries TRBV27 and TRBJ2-3; TRBD2 matches 8 bases in the middle. The sample here was whole blood, taken in connection with sensitization to the hapten diphenylcyclopropenone (DPC). This TCR was recovered from a woman in her forties or fifties with alopecia areata. Some clones in this sample may be carry-over from other donors' samples. The nucleotide sequence is given as TGTGCCAGCAGTTTAGGACTAGCAGCAGATACGCAGTATTTT. It translates as CASSLGLAADTQYF.